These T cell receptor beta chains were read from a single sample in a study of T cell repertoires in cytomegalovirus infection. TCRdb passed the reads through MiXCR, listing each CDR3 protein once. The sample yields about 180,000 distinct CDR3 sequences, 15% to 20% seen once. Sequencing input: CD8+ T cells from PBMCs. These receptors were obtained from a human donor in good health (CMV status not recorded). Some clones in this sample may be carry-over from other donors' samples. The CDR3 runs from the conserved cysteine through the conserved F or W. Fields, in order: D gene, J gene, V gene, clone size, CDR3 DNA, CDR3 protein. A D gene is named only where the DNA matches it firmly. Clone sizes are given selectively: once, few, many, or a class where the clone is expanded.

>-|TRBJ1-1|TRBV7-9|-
TGTGCCAGCAGCTCCACAAAAGGTCCGAACACTGAAGCTTTCTTT
CASSSTKGPNTEAFF
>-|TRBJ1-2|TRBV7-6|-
TGTGCCAGCAGCTTAACTCCCGGGGGCTACACCTTC
CASSLTPGGYTF
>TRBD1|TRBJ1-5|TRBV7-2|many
TGTGCCAGCAGCTCCGACAGGGGAAGTAATCAGCCCCAGCATTTT
CASSSDRGSNQPQHF
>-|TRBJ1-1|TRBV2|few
TGTGCCAGACAACCGATTTTCATGAACACTGAAGCTTTCTTT
CARQPIFMNTEAFF
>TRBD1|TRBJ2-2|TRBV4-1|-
TGCGCCAGCAGCCGAGATAAGTACAGGGGATTGAACACCGGGGAGCTGTTTTTT
CASSRDKYRGLNTGELFF
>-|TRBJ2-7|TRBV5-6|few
TGTGCCAGCAGCTTCGGGATCACCTCCTACGAGCAGTACTTC
CASSFGITSYEQYF
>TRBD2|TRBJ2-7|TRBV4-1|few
TGCGCCAGCAGCCAAGACCCTAGCGGGGGCCTCTTCAGCTACGAGCAGTACTTC
CASSQDPSGGLFSYEQYF
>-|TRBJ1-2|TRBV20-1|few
TGCAGTCGTTGGGACGTCTATGGCTACACCTTC
CSRWDVYGYTF
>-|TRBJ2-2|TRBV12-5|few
TGTGCTAGTGGCCCAACCCCGGGCGACGGGGGGCTGTTCACCGGGGAGCTGTTTTTT
CASGPTPGDGGLFTGELFF
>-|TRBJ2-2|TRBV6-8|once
TGTGTTGGCTATTCGAGCACCGGGGAGCTGTTTTTT
CVGYSSTGELFF
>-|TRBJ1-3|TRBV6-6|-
TGTGCCAGCAGTTACTCGATCCAGGGGAGCCTCACTGGAAACACCATATATTTT
CASSYSIQGSLTGNTIYF
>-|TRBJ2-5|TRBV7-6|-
TGTGCCAGCAGCTTAGGCGCTATGGGGGGAGAGACCCAGTACTTC
CASSLGAMGGETQYF
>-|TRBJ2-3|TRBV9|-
TGTGCCAGCAGCGTAGAGGCATCTTCTAGCACAGATACGCAGTATTTT
CASSVEASSSTDTQYF
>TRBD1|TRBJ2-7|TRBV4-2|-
TGTGCCAGCAGCCAAGGTCAGGACAGGGGGTACGAGCAGTACTTC
CASSQGQDRGYEQYF
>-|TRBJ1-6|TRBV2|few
TGTGCCAGCAACCGGGGGGCGGAATCACCCCTCCACTTT
CASNRGAESPLHF
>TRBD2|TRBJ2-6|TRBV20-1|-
TGCAGTGCTAGAGGACTCCAGTTGACTAGCGGCGGGGAATGGGCTGGGGCCAACGTCCTGACTTTC
CSARGLQLTSGGEWAGANVLTF
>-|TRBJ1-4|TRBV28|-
TGTGCCAGCAGTCCCGACAGTAATGAAAAACTGTTTTTT
CASSPDSNEKLFF
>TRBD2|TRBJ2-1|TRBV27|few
TGTGCCAGCAGCCCTGGACAGATACTAGCGGGGGGGCTACTTAGTGAGCAGTTCTTC
CASSPGQILAGGLLSEQFF
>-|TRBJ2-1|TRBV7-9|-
TGTGCCAGCAGCTTTTCCGGGGGGCTTCCCGAATTCTCCTACAATGAGCAGTTCTTC
CASSFSGGLPEFSYNEQFF
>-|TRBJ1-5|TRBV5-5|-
TGTGCCAGCAGCTTTCACGGGGATAGCAATCAGCCCCAGCATTTT
CASSFHGDSNQPQHF
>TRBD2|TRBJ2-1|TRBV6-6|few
TGTGCCAGCAGCCCCCTTCGGGAGGGCGAGCAGTTCTTC
CASSPLREGEQFF
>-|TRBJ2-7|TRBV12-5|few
TGTGTTAACAATCCGGGACAACCTCGTTGCGAGCAGTACTTC
CVNNPGQPRCEQYF
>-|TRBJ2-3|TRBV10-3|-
TGTGCCATCAGTGAGTCAAGCAGGAGGGTACAGGATACGCAGTATTTT
CAISESSRRVQDTQYF
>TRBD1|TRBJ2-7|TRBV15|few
TGTGCCACCAGCGGACAGGGGCCCGATTACGAGCAGTACTTC
CATSGQGPDYEQYF